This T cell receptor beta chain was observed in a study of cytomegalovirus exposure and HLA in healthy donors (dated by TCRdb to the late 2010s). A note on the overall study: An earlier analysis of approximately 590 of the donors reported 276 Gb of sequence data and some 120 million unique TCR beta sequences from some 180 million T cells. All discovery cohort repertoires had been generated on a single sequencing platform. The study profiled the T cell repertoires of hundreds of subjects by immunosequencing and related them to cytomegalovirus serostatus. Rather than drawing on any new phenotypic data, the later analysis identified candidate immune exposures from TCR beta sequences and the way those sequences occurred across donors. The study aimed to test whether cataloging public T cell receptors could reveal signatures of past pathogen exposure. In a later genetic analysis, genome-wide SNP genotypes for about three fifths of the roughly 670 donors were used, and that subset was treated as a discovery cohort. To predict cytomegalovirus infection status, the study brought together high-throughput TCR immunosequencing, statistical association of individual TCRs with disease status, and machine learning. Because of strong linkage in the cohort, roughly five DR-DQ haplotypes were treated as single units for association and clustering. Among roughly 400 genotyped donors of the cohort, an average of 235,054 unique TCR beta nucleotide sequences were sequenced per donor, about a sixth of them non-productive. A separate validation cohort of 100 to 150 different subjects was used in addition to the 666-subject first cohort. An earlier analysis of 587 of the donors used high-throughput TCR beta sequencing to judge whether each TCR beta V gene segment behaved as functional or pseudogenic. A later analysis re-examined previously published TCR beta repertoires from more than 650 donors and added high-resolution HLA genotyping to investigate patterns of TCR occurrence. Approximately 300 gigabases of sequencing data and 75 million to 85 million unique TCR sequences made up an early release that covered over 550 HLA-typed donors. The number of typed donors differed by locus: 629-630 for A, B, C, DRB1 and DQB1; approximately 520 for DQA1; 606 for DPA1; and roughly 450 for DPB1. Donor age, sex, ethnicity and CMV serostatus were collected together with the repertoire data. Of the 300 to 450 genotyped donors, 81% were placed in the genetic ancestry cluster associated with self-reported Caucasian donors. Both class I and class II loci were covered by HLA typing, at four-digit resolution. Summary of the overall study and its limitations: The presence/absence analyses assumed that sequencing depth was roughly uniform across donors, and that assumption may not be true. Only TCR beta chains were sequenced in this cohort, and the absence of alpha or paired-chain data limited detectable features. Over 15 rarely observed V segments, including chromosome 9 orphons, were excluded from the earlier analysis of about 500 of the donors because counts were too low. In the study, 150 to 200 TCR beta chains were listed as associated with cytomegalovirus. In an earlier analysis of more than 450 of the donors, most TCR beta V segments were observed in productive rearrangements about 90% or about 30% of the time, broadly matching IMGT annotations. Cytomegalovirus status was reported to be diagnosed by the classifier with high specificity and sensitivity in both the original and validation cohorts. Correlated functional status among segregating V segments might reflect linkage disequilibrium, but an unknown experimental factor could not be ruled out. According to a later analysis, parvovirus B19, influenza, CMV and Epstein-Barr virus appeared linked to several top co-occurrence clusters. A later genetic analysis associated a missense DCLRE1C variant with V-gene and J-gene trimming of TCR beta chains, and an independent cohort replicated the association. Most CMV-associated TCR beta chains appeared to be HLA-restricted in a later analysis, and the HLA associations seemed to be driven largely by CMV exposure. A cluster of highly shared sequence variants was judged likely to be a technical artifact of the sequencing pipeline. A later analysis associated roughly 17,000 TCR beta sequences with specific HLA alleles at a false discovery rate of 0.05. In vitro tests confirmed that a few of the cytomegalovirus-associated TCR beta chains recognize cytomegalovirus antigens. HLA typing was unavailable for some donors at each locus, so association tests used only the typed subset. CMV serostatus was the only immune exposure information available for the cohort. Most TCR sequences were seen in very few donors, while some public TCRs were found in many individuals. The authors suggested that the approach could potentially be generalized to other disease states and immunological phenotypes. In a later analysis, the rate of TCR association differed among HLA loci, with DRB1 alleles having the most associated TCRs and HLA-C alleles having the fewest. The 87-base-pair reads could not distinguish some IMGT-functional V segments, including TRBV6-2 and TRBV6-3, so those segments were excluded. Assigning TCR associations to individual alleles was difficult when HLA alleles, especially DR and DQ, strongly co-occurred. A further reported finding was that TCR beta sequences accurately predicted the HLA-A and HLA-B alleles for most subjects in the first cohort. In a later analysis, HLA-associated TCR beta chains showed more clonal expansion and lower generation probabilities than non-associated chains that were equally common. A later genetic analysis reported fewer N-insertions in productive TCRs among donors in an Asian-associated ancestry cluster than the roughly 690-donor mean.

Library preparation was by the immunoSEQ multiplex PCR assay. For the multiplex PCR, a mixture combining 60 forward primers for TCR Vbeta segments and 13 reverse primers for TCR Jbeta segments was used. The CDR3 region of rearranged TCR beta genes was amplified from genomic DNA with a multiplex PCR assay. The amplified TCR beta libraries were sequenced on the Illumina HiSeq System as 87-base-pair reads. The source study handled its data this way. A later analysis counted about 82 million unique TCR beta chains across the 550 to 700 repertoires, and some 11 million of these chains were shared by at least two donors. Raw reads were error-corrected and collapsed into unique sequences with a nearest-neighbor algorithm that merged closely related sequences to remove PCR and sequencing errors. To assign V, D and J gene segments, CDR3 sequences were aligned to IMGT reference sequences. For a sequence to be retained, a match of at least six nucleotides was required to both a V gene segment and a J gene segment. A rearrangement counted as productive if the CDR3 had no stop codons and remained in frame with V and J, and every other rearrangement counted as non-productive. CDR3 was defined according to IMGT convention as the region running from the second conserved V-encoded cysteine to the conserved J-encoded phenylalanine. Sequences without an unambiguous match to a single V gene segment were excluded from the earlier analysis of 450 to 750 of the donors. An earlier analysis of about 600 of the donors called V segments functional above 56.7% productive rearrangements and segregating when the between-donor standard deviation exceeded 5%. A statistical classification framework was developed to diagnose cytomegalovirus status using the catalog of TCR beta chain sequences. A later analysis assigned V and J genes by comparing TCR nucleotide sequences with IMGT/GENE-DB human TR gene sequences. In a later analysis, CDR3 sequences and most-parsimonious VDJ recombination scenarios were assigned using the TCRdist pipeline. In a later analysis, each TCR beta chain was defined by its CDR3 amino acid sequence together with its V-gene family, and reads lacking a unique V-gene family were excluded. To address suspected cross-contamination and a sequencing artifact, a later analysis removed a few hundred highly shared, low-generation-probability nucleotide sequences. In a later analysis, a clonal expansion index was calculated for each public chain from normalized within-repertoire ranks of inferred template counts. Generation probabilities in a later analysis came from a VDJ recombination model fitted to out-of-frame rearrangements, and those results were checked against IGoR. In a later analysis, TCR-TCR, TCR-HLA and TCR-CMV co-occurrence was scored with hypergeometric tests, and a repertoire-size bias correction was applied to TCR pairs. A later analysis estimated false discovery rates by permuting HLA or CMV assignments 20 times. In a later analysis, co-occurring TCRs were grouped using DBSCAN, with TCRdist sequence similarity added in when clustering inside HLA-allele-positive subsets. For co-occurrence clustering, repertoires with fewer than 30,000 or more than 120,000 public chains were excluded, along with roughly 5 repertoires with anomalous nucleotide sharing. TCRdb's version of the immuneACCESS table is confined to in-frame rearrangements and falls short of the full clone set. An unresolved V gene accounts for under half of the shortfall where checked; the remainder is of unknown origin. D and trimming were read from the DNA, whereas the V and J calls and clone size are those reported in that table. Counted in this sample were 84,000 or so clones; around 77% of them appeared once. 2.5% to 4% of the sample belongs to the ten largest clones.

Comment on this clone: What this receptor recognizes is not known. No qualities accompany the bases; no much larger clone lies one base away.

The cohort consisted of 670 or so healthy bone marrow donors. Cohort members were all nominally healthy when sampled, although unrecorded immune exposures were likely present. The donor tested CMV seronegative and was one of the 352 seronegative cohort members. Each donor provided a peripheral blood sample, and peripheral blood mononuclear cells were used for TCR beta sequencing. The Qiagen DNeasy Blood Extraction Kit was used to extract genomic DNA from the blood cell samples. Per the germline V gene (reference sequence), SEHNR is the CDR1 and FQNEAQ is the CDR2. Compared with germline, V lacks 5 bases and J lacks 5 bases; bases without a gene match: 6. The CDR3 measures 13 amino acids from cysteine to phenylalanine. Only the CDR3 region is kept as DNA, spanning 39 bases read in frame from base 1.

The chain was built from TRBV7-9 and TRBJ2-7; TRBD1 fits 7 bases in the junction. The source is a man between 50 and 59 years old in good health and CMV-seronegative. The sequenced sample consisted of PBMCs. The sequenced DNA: TGTGCCAGCAGCAAGACAGGGTTCCACGAGCAGTACTTC. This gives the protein CASSKTGFHEQYF. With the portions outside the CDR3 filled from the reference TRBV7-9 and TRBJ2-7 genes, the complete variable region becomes DTGVSQNPRHKITKRGQNVTFRCDPISEHNRLYWYRQTLGQGPEFLTYFQNEAQLEKSRLLSDRFSAERPKGSFSTLEIQRTEQGDSAMYLCASSKTGFHEQYFGPGTRLTVT.